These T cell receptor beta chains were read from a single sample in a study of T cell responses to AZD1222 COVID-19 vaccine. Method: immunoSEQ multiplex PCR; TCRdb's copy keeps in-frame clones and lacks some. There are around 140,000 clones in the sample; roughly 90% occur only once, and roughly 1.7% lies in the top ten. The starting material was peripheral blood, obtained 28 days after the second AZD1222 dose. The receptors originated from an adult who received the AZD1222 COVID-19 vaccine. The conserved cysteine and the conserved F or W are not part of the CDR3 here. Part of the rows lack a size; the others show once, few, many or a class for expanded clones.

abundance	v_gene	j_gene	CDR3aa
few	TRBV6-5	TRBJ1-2	ASSYLGQGNYGYT
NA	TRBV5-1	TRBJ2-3	ASSLQPPAGTDTQY
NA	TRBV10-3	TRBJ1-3	AINPAGGSGNTIY
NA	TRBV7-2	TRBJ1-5	ASSLQGSSNQPQH
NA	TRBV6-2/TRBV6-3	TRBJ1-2	ASSYIARDSGYT
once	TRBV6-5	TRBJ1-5	ASSNLLASNQPQH
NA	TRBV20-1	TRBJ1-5	SASDRGQGRQPQH
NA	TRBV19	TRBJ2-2	ASRDTGELF
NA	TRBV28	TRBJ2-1	ASRPGLADNEQF
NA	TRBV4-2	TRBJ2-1	ASSQEGGGRGHEQF
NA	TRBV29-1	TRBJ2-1	SAVGTFYEQF
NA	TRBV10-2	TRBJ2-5	ASSQQETQY
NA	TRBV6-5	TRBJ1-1	ASSRGVSNTEAF
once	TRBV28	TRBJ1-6	ASSFSPDPYNSPLH
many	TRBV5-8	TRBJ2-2	ASSPLGGGGGGELF
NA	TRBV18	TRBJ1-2	ASSPDRTGGYT
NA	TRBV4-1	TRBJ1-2	ASSQERRVSGYT
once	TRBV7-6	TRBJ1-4	ASSSFGGEKLF
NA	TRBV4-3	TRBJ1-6	ASSQDGTGVNSPLH
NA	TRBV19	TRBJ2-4	ASRGTSGRVGGKNIQY
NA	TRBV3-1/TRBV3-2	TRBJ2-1	ASSQDPWTSGRYNEQF
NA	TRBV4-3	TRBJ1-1	ASSHSTGLNTEAF
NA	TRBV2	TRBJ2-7	ASSEAQGAGRYEQY
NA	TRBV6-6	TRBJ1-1	ASSFAQGLNTEAF
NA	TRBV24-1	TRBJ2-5	ATSDARLGTGSETQY
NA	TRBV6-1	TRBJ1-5	ASSEGGPQPQH
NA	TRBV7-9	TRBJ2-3	ASSRSSGISTDTQY
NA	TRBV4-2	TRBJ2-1	ASSPGVPPYAGEQF
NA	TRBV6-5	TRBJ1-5	ASSLDRDQPQH
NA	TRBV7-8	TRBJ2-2	ASSLGPTSLGELF
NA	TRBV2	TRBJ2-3	ASSEVGGTDTQY
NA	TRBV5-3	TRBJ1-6	ARSQTDYYNSPLH
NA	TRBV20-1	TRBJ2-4	SARWQNIQY
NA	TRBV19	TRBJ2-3	ASTPSSSETDTQY
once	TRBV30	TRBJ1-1	AWSLPTRLNTEAF
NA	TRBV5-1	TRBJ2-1	ASSVLAGGDNEQF
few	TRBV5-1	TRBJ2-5	ASSTGTGQETQY
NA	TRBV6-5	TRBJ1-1	ASLQGGGEAF
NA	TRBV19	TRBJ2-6	ASGGVRGSSGANVLT
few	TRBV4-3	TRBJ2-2	ASSQSGTRNTGELF
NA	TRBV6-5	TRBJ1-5	ASCLRGGSQPQH
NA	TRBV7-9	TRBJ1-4	ASSFFGTGFMGNEKLF
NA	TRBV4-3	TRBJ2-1	ASSPLGARNNEQF
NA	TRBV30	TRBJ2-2	AWAPRTGYTGELF
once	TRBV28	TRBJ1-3	ASSPIGVSGNTIY
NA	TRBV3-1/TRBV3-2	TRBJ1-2	ASSIASNNYGYT
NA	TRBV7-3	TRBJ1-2	ASSAGTGGYGYT